Included here is one TCR beta chain sequence, with context. Its specificity is not known. The data originate from a study of cytomegalovirus exposure and HLA in healthy donors. General study points: A later analysis linked a missense DCLRE1C variant to TCR beta V- and J-gene trimming.

This CDR3 has 15 residues. Germline V lookup: CDR1 ENHRY, CDR2 SYGVKD. Trimming took 7 bases from V and 4 from J; bases not matched to a gene: 10. Use of 60 Vbeta and 13 Jbeta primers characterized the PCR. Method: immunoSEQ multiplex PCR; TCRdb's copy keeps in-frame clones and lacks some. This table has more than 95,000 clones, around 75% appearing once. This receptor was identified in a man aged 40-49 years in good health and CMV-seronegative. What was sequenced was PBMCs. The chain links TRBV10-3 to TRBJ1-1; 9 positions agree with TRBD1. CDR3 in amino acids: CAINPGQGGGTEAFF. The CDR3 bases are TGTGCCATCAATCCGGGACAGGGTGGGGGCACTGAAGCTTTCTTT.